This record concerns one T cell receptor beta chain sequence. Its specific antigen is unknown. The record has no base qualities; no much larger clone is one base away. This sample is drawn from a study of OX40 agonist ivuxolimab in advanced cancers. Concerning the study at large: Ivuxolimab was a fully human IgG2 agonistic monoclonal antibody targeting the costimulatory receptor OX40 (CD134). Intravenous ivuxolimab was administered to patients every 2 weeks at six dose levels: 0.01, 0.1, 0.3, 1.5, 3 and 10 mg/kg. Among the approximately 54 dose-escalation patients, around 19 had hepatocellular carcinoma, approximately 15 melanoma, 9 renal cell carcinoma and 9 head and neck cancer. The dose-escalation cohort was over 70% male with a mean age of about 60 years, ranging from about 23 to 85. Patients were allowed to have had prior anti-PD-1, anti-PD-L1 or anti-CTLA-4 therapy, and 40% to 45% of the dose-escalation patients had been treated with checkpoint inhibitors. Partial responses occurred in three dose-escalation patients, of whom one had hepatocellular carcinoma and two had cutaneous melanoma. Peripheral TCRbeta sequencing was intended to test whether TCR sequence diversity was altered and clonal T-cell expansion was caused by ivuxolimab. The paper describes the monotherapy dose-escalation part (N ≈ 52 patients) of the phase I trial of ivuxolimab. The research as a whole found: After ivuxolimab, expanded clones were on average more numerous among CD8+ T cells than among CD4+ T cells. Low levels of normalized T-cell clonal expansion were also shown by some nonresponding patients. At doses of 0.1 to 3.0 mg/kg, clonal expansion of both CD4+ and CD8+ T cells in blood was seen between baseline and week 6. Partial responders in the 0.1-3.0 mg/kg groups had among the lowest normalized peripheral clonal expansion, especially among CD8+ T cells. The antigen specificity of the clonally expanded peripheral T cells was not determined.

The trial excluded patients who had a history of autoimmune disease or who were on systemic immunosuppression. In every dose cohort, peripheral blood was drawn for TCR sequencing at baseline, cycle 4 day 1, and cycle 7 day 1. The samples were taken from a phase I, first-in-human, multicenter, open-label dose-escalation trial of ivuxolimab. Adults with locally advanced or metastatic melanoma, renal cell carcinoma, hepatocellular carcinoma or head and neck squamous cell carcinoma were enrolled in the trial. Before TCR sequencing, CD4+ T cells and CD8+ T cells from peripheral blood were sorted into separate populations. Genomic DNA was isolated from the sorted cells so that the TCRbeta CDR3 region could be sequenced. The immunoSEQ Assay was used for sequencing of TCRbeta CDR3 regions. Sourced from immuneACCESS, this table was stored by TCRdb with only in-frame sequences that have V and J called. A share of the clones is absent; for the studies checked, an unresolved V gene accounts for under half, and the remainder has no known explanation. The sample has under 40,000 clones on record, about 83% of them singletons. The ten largest clones add up to roughly an eighth of the sample.

The receptor was derived from an adult with an advanced solid tumor such as melanoma, head and neck, liver or kidney cancer. Sequencing was performed on CD4+ or CD8+ T cells sorted from blood, taken in a trial of the OX40 agonist ivuxolimab.

The bases are TGTGCCAGCAGTGGACAGGGGCGCACTGAAGCTTTCTTT. The encoded protein is CASSGQGRTEAFF. The V and J genes are TRBV2 and TRBJ1-1; TRBD1 aligns with 8 central bases. Taken from the germline V gene, the CDR1 and CDR2 loops are SNHLY and FYNNEI. Trimming leaves V shorter by 4 bases and J shorter by 4 bases, with the junction holding 2 bases beyond the gene matches. Taken from cysteine to phenylalanine, the CDR3 has 13 residues. The entry retains the CDR3 DNA only, 39 bases that are in frame from base 1. When the CDR3 is completed using the reference TRBV2 and TRBJ1-1 genes on either side, the full variable domain is EPEVTQTPSHQVTQMGQEVILRCVPISNHLYFYWYRQILGQKVEFLVSFYNNEISEKSEIFDDQFSVERPDGSNFTLKIRSTKLEDSAMYFCASSGQGRTEAFFGQGTRLTVV.